Detailed here is one T cell receptor (beta chain). Its antigen is not yet known. One base away there is no much larger clone; base qualities are not given. These data belong to a study of cytomegalovirus exposure and HLA in healthy donors (dated by TCRdb to about 2017). The study in broad terms: According to an earlier analysis of a few hundred of the donors, 200 million or so T cells yielded over 100 million unique TCR beta sequences and 276 Gb of sequence data. Donor age, sex, ethnicity and CMV serostatus were compiled together with the repertoire data. The study combined high-throughput TCR immunosequencing, statistical association of individual TCRs with disease status, and machine learning to predict cytomegalovirus infection status. Typing coverage differed by locus: A, B, C, DRB1 and DQB1 were typed in roughly 629-630 donors, DQA1 in about 500, DPA1 in nearly 610, and DPB1 in approximately 450. Of the roughly 430 genotyped donors, about 84% fell in the genetic ancestry cluster associated with self-reported Caucasian donors. Besides the first cohort of roughly 700 subjects, a separate validation cohort made up of 95 to 150 different subjects was used. The study was designed to test whether signatures of past pathogen exposure could be identified by cataloging public T cell receptors. Roughly five DR-DQ haplotypes were handled as single units for association and clustering, since linkage in the cohort was strong. Approximately 330 gigabases of sequencing data and around 85 million unique TCR sequences made up an early release that covered under 750 HLA-typed donors. On average, approximately 250,000 unique TCR beta nucleotide sequences were sequenced per donor among 398 genotyped donors of the cohort, with roughly 20% of those sequences being non-productive. Using immunosequencing, the study profiled T cell repertoires from 500 to 800 subjects and related those repertoires to cytomegalovirus serostatus. Both class I and class II loci were covered by HLA typing, at four-digit resolution. Genome-wide SNP genotypes for about 60% of the 666 donors were used in a later genetic analysis, which treated that subset as a discovery cohort. To decide whether each TCR beta V gene segment behaved as functional or pseudogenic, an earlier analysis of some 580 of the donors relied on high-throughput TCR beta sequencing. All discovery cohort repertoires had been generated on a single sequencing platform. Rather than using new phenotypic data, the later analysis identified candidate immune exposures from TCR beta sequences and from how often those sequences occurred across donors. A later analysis re-examined previously published TCR beta repertoires from over 500 donors and added high-resolution HLA genotyping to investigate patterns of TCR occurrence.

General study outcomes and caveats: V-gene and J-gene trimming of TCR beta chains was associated with a missense DCLRE1C variant in a later genetic analysis, and the association was replicated in an independent cohort. This cohort had only TCR beta chains sequenced, and the lack of alpha or paired-chain data limited which features could be detected. At a false discovery rate of 0.05, a later analysis linked under 20,000 TCR beta sequences to specific HLA alleles. CMV serostatus was the only immune exposure information available for the cohort. Most CMV-associated TCR beta chains appeared to be HLA-restricted in a later analysis, and the HLA associations seemed to be driven largely by CMV exposure. Some IMGT-functional V segments, including TRBV6-2 and TRBV6-3, could not be told apart with the 87-base-pair reads, so those segments were excluded. Several of the top co-occurrence clusters appeared to be linked to parvovirus B19, influenza, CMV and Epstein-Barr virus, according to a later analysis. Presence/absence analyses assumed roughly uniform sequencing depth across donors, an assumption that may not hold. In an earlier analysis of approximately 590 of the donors, most TCR beta V segments appeared in productive rearrangements about 87% or about 30% of the time, broadly matching IMGT annotations. A later analysis found that TCR association rates varied across HLA loci, with DRB1 alleles showing the most associated TCRs and HLA-C alleles the fewest. Most TCR sequences were observed very rarely across donors, whereas some public TCRs were present in many individuals. A group of highly shared sequence variants was considered likely to be a technical artifact of the sequencing pipeline. A later genetic analysis reported fewer N-insertions in productive TCRs among donors in an Asian-associated ancestry cluster than the roughly 700-donor mean. A further reported finding was that TCR beta sequences accurately predicted the HLA-A and HLA-B alleles for most subjects in the first cohort. Because HLA typing was missing for some donors at each locus, association tests included only the typed subset. When HLA alleles, especially DR and DQ, strongly co-occurred, TCR associations were difficult to assign to individual alleles. Correlated functional status among segregating V segments might reflect linkage disequilibrium, but an unknown experimental factor could not be ruled out. The study gave a list of about 160 TCR beta chains associated with cytomegalovirus. According to the authors, the approach could potentially be generalized to other disease states and immunological phenotypes. Compared with equally common non-associated chains, HLA-associated TCR beta chains in a later analysis were more clonally expanded and had lower generation probabilities. A few of the identified cytomegalovirus-associated TCR beta chains were confirmed in vitro to be specific for cytomegalovirus antigens. Because counts were too low, approximately 15 rarely observed V segments, including chromosome 9 orphons, were excluded from the earlier analysis of 587 of the donors. The classifier was reported to diagnose cytomegalovirus status with high specificity and sensitivity in both the original and validation cohorts.

The germline V gene encodes CDR1 SGHTA and CDR2 FQGNSA. Taken from cysteine to phenylalanine, the CDR3 has 12 residues. CDR3 DNA only is kept here, 36 bases in frame from base 1. Cut back by 5 bases and 3 bases, the V and J ends lie 4 bases apart. Library preparation was by the immunoSEQ multiplex PCR assay. The multiplex PCR relied on a mix of 60 forward primers for TCR Vbeta segments and 13 reverse primers for TCR Jbeta segments. A multiplex PCR assay on genomic DNA amplified the CDR3 region of rearranged TCR beta genes. On the Illumina HiSeq System, the amplified TCR beta libraries were sequenced as 87-base-pair reads. Per the authors' processing: A later analysis counted some 80 million unique TCR beta chains across the approximately 700 repertoires, and 10 million to 12 million of these chains were shared by at least two donors. A nearest-neighbor algorithm error-corrected the raw reads and collapsed the reads into unique sequences, merging closely related sequences to remove PCR and sequencing errors. To assign V, D and J gene segments, CDR3 sequences were aligned to IMGT reference sequences. For a sequence to be retained, at least a six-nucleotide match to both a V gene segment and a J gene segment was required. A rearrangement was called productive if the CDR3 had no stop codons and remained in frame with V and J, and every other rearrangement was called non-productive. CDR3 was defined according to IMGT convention as the region running from the second conserved V-encoded cysteine to the conserved J-encoded phenylalanine. The earlier analysis of about 570 of the donors excluded any sequence lacking an unambiguous match to a single V gene segment. In an earlier analysis of almost 600 of the donors, a V segment was called functional when productive rearrangements were above 56.7%, and segregating when the standard deviation between donors exceeded 5%. To diagnose cytomegalovirus status from the catalog of TCR beta chain sequences, a statistical classification framework was built. V and J gene assignment, in a later analysis, came from comparing TCR nucleotide sequences with IMGT/GENE-DB human TR gene sequences. In a later analysis, CDR3 sequences and most-parsimonious VDJ recombination scenarios were assigned using the TCRdist pipeline. A later analysis defined each TCR beta chain by its CDR3 amino acid sequence plus V-gene family, and excluded reads lacking a unique V-gene family. In a later analysis, approximately 640 highly shared, low-generation-probability nucleotide sequences were removed to address suspected cross-contamination and a sequencing artifact. A later analysis calculated a clonal expansion index for each public chain from normalized within-repertoire ranks of inferred template counts. In a later analysis, generation probabilities were computed using a VDJ recombination model fitted to out-of-frame rearrangements, and the results were checked against IGoR. Hypergeometric tests were used in a later analysis to score TCR-TCR, TCR-HLA and TCR-CMV co-occurrence, with a repertoire-size bias correction applied to the TCR pairs. False discovery rates were estimated in a later analysis by permuting HLA or CMV assignments 20 times. In a later analysis, co-occurring TCRs were grouped using DBSCAN, and TCRdist sequence similarity was added for clustering within HLA-allele-positive subsets. Repertoires with fewer than 30,000 or more than 120,000 public chains, plus five repertoires with anomalous nucleotide sharing, were excluded from co-occurrence clustering. TCRdb mirrors the immuneACCESS table, restricted to in-frame sequences. Some clones are absent from its copies; in checked studies, under half trace to an unresolved V gene, and the reason for the others is unknown. The V and J calls and the clone size are those of that table, but D and trimming were determined from the DNA. This sample has around 150,000 clones in its table, and around 77% of those were observed once. Jointly, the top ten make up 2% to 2.5% of the sample.

The cohort was made up of 500 to 800 healthy bone marrow donors. Cohort members were all nominally healthy when sampled, although unrecorded immune exposures were likely present. The donor was CMV seropositive and belonged to the group of 250 to 300 seropositive cohort members. Each donor provided a peripheral blood sample, and peripheral blood mononuclear cells were used for TCR beta sequencing. Genomic DNA was extracted from the blood cell samples with the Qiagen DNeasy Blood Extraction Kit. The receptor comes from a man aged 45-60 years in good health and CMV-seropositive. The material sequenced was PBMCs. The V and J segments used are TRBV7-2 and TRBJ2-2; no D gene can be assigned with confidence. The nucleotides read TGTGCCAGCAGCCGGTACACCGGGGAGCTGTTTTTT. The translation is CASSRYTGELFF.